This TCR beta chain came from a study of CD8 T cells in Susac syndrome. The authors reverse transcribed roughly 0.5 to 1 ug RNA with random hexamers. TCRdb analysed the immunoSEQ multiplex PCR reads with MiXCR anew, one entry per CDR3 protein. Of some 190,000 distinct CDR3 sequences detected, under 97% appear once; the ten largest clones hold 0.093%. V shed 0 bases and J shed 1 base, with 3 bases lying between them. The CDR3 totals 12 residues. CDR1 is GTSNPN and CDR2 is SVGIG in the germline V gene (reference sequence). The rearrangement joins TRBV30 to TRBJ1-2; the D is unclear. The clonotype comes from a human donor with multiple sclerosis. What was sequenced was CD4+ T cells from PBMCs. This CDR3 reads CAWSVLNYGYTF. DNA of the CDR3: TGTGCCTGGAGTGTACTTAACTATGGCTACACCTTC.